The 31 T cell receptor beta chains given below trace back to one sample, sequenced in a study of blood T cell repertoires in COVID-19. Data came from immunoSEQ multiplex PCR; TCRdb stores just in-frame clones and leaves some out. The table has roughly 200,000 clones, roughly nine tenths seen once. Sequences were obtained from PBMCs or T cells enriched from blood (not recorded which). Receptors were obtained from a woman aged 45-65 years in a cohort exposed to, infected with or recovered from COVID-19 (not recorded which).

The chain has TRBV27 and TRBJ2-2; 15 bases line up with TRBD2. The germline CDR1 and CDR2 sequences are MNHEY and SMNVEV (reference sequence). This CDR3 contains 18 residues. After removal of 2 bases from V and 5 bases from J, the junction contained 6 bases not matched to a gene. The chain's CDR3 is CASSLVGLAGGSTGELFF. Written as DNA, the CDR3 is TGTGCCAGCAGTTTAGTGGGACTAGCGGGGGGCTCGACCGGGGAGCTGTTTTTT.

The rearrangement uses TRBV11-2 and TRBJ1-1; TRBD1 is a possible D gene (5 bases). With 5 bases removed from V and 1 base from J, the gap between germline ends came to 11 bases. The CDR3 is 14 residues long. Germline CDR1 and CDR2: SGHAT and FQNNGV. CDR3 coding DNA: TGTGCCAGCAGCCCCTCGGGGGGGAACACTGAAGCTTTCTTT. Its protein product is CASSPSGGNTEAFF.

About this clone: Sequence at one end of the junction differs from germline and may be a read error. The V call is TRBV5-6, the J call TRBJ1-2; possible D gene TRBD1, 6 bases. Germline values: CDR1 SGHDT, CDR2 YYEEEE. The CDR3 contains 12 residues. CDR3 nucleotide sequence: TGTGCCAGCAGCTTGGACCCGGGGGGGCGTAACTTC. Its translation is CASSLDPGGRNF.

This sequence joins TRBV12-1 and TRBJ2-2; no DNA check was done on the table's D call, TRBD1. TRBV12-1 is designated a pseudogene. The CDR3 has 16 amino acids. The DNA of the CDR3 is TGTGCCAGCAGCATTTGTGGGGCACGATGGACCGGGGAGCTGTTTTTT. It specifies CASSICGARWTGELFF.

The V call is TRBV9, the J call TRBJ1-3, with 7 bases that match TRBD1. J lost 0 bases, V lost 3 bases, and 6 bases had no gene match. This CDR3 has 16 amino acids. The V gene's germline CDR1 is SGDLS and CDR2 YYNGEE. The CDR3 protein is CASSGMDRISGNTIYF. The CDR3 DNA is TGTGCCAGCAGCGGAATGGACAGGATCTCTGGAAACACCATATATTTT.

The chain links TRBV7-2 to TRBJ1-1, with a possible D match to TRBD1 (5 bases). This CDR3 region has 14 residues. V shed 3 bases and J shed 5 bases, with 13 bases lying between them. The germline CDR1 and CDR2 sequences are SGHTA and FQGNSA. The CDR3 loop is CASSFGSGRTEAFF. CDR3 DNA sequence: TGTGCCAGCAGCTTCGGATCAGGGAGGACTGAAGCTTTCTTT.

The rearrangement links TRBV13 to TRBJ2-7; tentatively, D is TRBD1 (5 bases). CDR3 length: 15 amino acids. CDR1 is PRHDT and CDR2 is FYEKMQ in the germline V gene (reference sequence). Trimming took 3 bases from V and 1 from J, leaving 13 bases between them. The CDR3: CASSFLRTPSYEQYF. The CDR3 region has the DNA TGTGCCAGCAGCTTTCTAAGGACACCATCCTACGAGCAGTACTTC.

This sequence joins TRBV2 and TRBJ2-5; TRBD2 matches at 9 bases. The germline CDR1 and CDR2 sequences are SNHLY and FYNNEI. The CDR3 is 14 residues long. J lost 4 bases, V lost 10 bases, and 10 bases had no gene match. CDR3 nucleotide sequence: TGTGCCATCCAACCGGGACTAGCTAGAGAGACCCAGTACTTC. This gives the protein CAIQPGLARETQYF.

This clone was counted only a few times. The chain couples TRBV19 to TRBJ2-3; 8 nucleotides match TRBD2. The ends lost 2 bases at V and 6 bases at J; junction bases unmatched: 7. Germline CDR1 LNHDA, CDR2 SQIVND (reference sequence). This CDR3 is 15 amino acids long. The CDR3 is CASSILGGAGDTQYF. In DNA, the CDR3 is TGTGCCAGTAGTATACTCGGGGGGGCAGGGGATACGCAGTATTTT.

J is TRBJ2-7 and V is TRBV3-1 (or the pseudogene TRBV3-2); 8 nucleotides line up with TRBD1. The germline gives CDR1 LGHDT, CDR2 YNNKEL (reference sequence). V dropped 3 bases and J dropped 6; count of bases not matched to a gene: 4. The CDR3 length is 13 residues. The CDR3, as DNA: TGTGCCAGCAGCCAGACAGGGGCCATCGAGCAGTACTTC. This translates into CASSQTGAIEQYF.

The V and J genes are TRBV7-2 and TRBJ1-6; 10 nucleotides agree with TRBD1. In germline, CDR1 is SGHTA, CDR2 FQGNSA. The ends lost 2 bases at V and 10 bases at J; junction bases unmatched: 11. The CDR3 spans 17 residues. CDR3 sequence reads: CASSLRYKGTGVSPLHF. The CDR3 coding sequence is TGTGCCAGCAGCTTAAGGTACAAGGGGACAGGGGTCTCACCCCTCCACTTT.

The chain has TRBV7-9 and TRBJ2-7, with 8 bases fitting TRBD1. The CDR3 length is 14 residues. Trimming took 5 bases from V and 2 from J; bases not matched to a gene: 5. Germline V gives CDR1 SEHNR, CDR2 FQNEAQ (reference sequence). CDR3 nucleotides: TGTGCCAGCAGCCTAGGACAGGGTACCTACGAGCAGTACTTC. It yields the protein CASSLGQGTYEQYF.

V is TRBV9 and J is TRBJ1-2; D remains unclear. Trimming removed 4 bases from V and 1 base from J, with 14 bases in between. Germline values: CDR1 SGDLS, CDR2 YYNGEE. This CDR3 has 15 residues. The CDR3 reads CASSPQQKINYGYTF. The CDR3 nucleotides read TGTGCCAGCAGCCCCCAACAGAAGATTAACTATGGCTACACCTTC. Together with reference TRBV9 and TRBJ1-2, the CDR3 gives the full variable domain: DSGVTQTPKHLITATGQRVTLRCSPRSGDLSVYWYQQSLDQGLQFLIQYYNGEERAKGNILERFSAQQFPDLHSELNLSSLELGDSALYFCASSPQQKINYGYTFGSGTRLTVV.

The chain couples TRBV9 to TRBJ2-5; 8 bases fit TRBD1. Germline V lookup: CDR1 SGDLS, CDR2 YYNGEE. This CDR3 region has 15 residues. V was pared by 0 bases and J by 2 bases, with 3 bases of the junction left unmatched. Here the CDR3 DNA reads TGTGCCAGCAGCGTAGGGACAGGGAGGCAAGAGACCCAGTACTTC. Protein product: CASSVGTGRQETQYF.

This clone was recorded a few times. This sequence joins TRBV11-2 and TRBJ1-1; tentative D call: TRBD1 (6 bases). In germline, CDR1 is SGHAT, CDR2 FQNNGV. V lost 5 bases and J lost 7, with 17 bases in between. The CDR3 is 14 amino acids. Written as DNA, the CDR3 is TGTGCCAGCAGCGACGACCGGGGAGGGGGTGAAGCTTTCTTT. The encoded protein is CASSDDRGGGEAFF.

The rearrangement uses TRBV18 and TRBJ1-5; possibly TRBD1 for D (5 bases). V was trimmed by 2 bases and J by 2 bases, leaving 19 bases between them. The CDR3 length is 18 residues. CDR1 and CDR2 (germline): KGHSH, LQKENI. Here the CDR3 reads CASSPFKQGILRNQPQHF. CDR3 sequence (DNA): TGTGCCAGCTCACCATTTAAGCAGGGAATATTGCGCAATCAGCCCCAGCATTTT. Using reference TRBV18 and TRBJ1-5 for the parts outside the CDR3, the full variable domain is NAGVMQNPRHLVRRRGQEARLRCSPMKGHSHVYWYRQLPEEGLKFMVYLQKENIIDESGMPKERFSAEFPKEGPSILRIQQVVRGDSAAYFCASSPFKQGILRNQPQHFGDGTRLSIL.

The chain is built from TRBV19 and TRBJ1-1; D call uncertain. Germline CDR1 LNHDA, CDR2 SQIVND (reference sequence). This CDR3 comprises 14 residues. V was shortened by 7 bases and J by 1 base, with 13 bases between the two germline ends. CDR3 coding DNA: TGTGCCAGTAACCTAGTCCCCGGGAACACTGAAGCTTTCTTT. Its translation: CASNLVPGNTEAFF.

The chain carries TRBV7-3 and TRBJ2-1; 8 positions agree with TRBD1. The ends lost 0 bases at V and 4 bases at J; junction bases unmatched: 14. Germline V gene lookup returns CDR1 SGHTA and CDR2 FQGTGA. This CDR3 is 19 amino acids long. DNA of the CDR3: TGTGCCAGCAGCTTAACGGGGACGGGCGCAGGGGGCAGGTACAATGAGCAGTTCTTC. Its protein product is CASSLTGTGAGGRYNEQFF.

This chain joins TRBV4-3 and TRBJ2-3, with 7 bases matching TRBD2. With V trimmed by 0 bases and J by 0 bases, 9 bases remained unmatched. The CDR3 extends over 18 amino acids. Germline CDR1 reads LGHNA; CDR2 reads YSLEER. CDR3 bases: TGCGCCAGCAGCCAAGATGCGGCGGGGGAGCGCAGCACAGATACGCAGTATTTT. It encodes CASSQDAAGERSTDTQYF.

This chain connects TRBV19 to TRBJ2-1; D might be TRBD1 (6 bases). The ends were cut back, 9 bases at V and 4 bases at J, with 22 bases in the middle. CDR3 length equals 16 residues. Germline CDR1 reads LNHDA; CDR2 reads SQIVND (reference sequence). CDR3 sequence: CASTQGSLDFYNEQFF. CDR3 bases: TGTGCCAGCACCCAGGGGTCCCTCGATTTTTACAATGAGCAGTTCTTC.

The chain joins TRBV5-6 to TRBJ2-5; TRBD1 is a possible D gene (5 bases). V shed 4 bases and J shed 1 base, with 8 bases lying between them. The CDR3 loop spans 13 amino acids. In germline, CDR1 is SGHDT, CDR2 YYEEEE. Here the CDR3 DNA reads TGTGCCAGCAGCCCCGACAGCCAAGAGACCCAGTACTTC. Its protein product is CASSPDSQETQYF.

DNA for the CDR3: TGTGCCAGCAGCTCCGCCGGGACAGGGGGAGGAAACACCATATATTTT. Its protein product is CASSSAGTGGGNTIYF. J is TRBJ1-3 and V is TRBV9; 11 bases align to TRBD1. After removal of 4 bases from V and 4 bases from J, the junction contained 7 bases not matched to a gene. CDR1 is SGDLS and CDR2 is YYNGEE in the germline V gene. This CDR3 is built from 16 residues.

V usage is TRBV30 and J usage is TRBJ1-2; TRBD1 might be the D (5 bases). The CDR3 is made up of 15 amino acids. The germline V and J ends were trimmed by 3 bases and 5 bases, with 19 bases remaining between them. CDR1 and CDR2 (germline): GTSNPN, SVGIG (reference sequence). As DNA, the CDR3 is TGTGCCTGGAGGAGGGGAGAGGGAGGGCTTTATGGCTACACCTTC. It translates to CAWRRGEGGLYGYTF.

The gene calls are TRBV7-2 and TRBJ1-1; 8 bases align to TRBD1. The germline CDR1 and CDR2 sequences are SGHTA and FQGNSA. V lost 4 bases to trimming and J lost 7 bases; unmatched junction nucleotides: 5. CDR3 length: 13 amino acids. CDR3 region: CASSYGQGGEAFF. CDR3 nucleotides: TGTGCCAGCAGCTACGGACAGGGCGGTGAAGCTTTCTTT.

V and J are TRBV6-5 and TRBJ2-5; D might be TRBD2 (5 bases). V was pared by 7 bases and J by 1 base, with 7 bases between. The germline CDR1 and CDR2 sequences are MNHEY and SVGAGI. There are 12 residues in the CDR3. CDR3 sequence (DNA): TGTGCCAGCACGGGAAGCCAAGAGACCCAGTACTTC. Translating it yields CASTGSQETQYF.

The chain couples TRBV19 to TRBJ2-7; 9 bases agree with TRBD2. Germline CDR1 is LNHDA and CDR2 is SQIVND (reference sequence). With 4 bases clipped from V and 2 bases from J, the junction kept 9 bases outside the gene matches. The CDR3 totals 16 residues. The CDR3 spells CASSRGASGDTYEQYF. The CDR3, as DNA: TGTGCCAGTAGTAGGGGGGCTAGCGGGGATACCTACGAGCAGTACTTC.

This clone was picked up one time. The V gene is TRBV9, the J gene TRBJ2-1; 10 bases are a match to TRBD2. The CDR3 spans 15 residues. Germline V CDR1 and CDR2: SGDLS, YYNGEE. With 5 bases clipped from V and 2 bases from J, the junction kept 4 bases outside the gene matches. The CDR3 region has the DNA TGTGCCAGCAGTCAAGCGGGGGGGCCCTACAATGAGCAGTTCTTC. It encodes CASSQAGGPYNEQFF.

The chain couples TRBV11-2 to TRBJ2-7; 13 positions match TRBD2. V dropped 4 bases and J dropped 0; count of bases not matched to a gene: 6. Germline loops: CDR1 SGHAT, CDR2 FQNNGV. The CDR3 length is 17 residues. As DNA, the CDR3 is TGTGCCAGCAGCTCGCGACTAGCGGGGGGCCCCTCCTACGAGCAGTACTTC. Its protein product is CASSSRLAGGPSYEQYF.

The V call is TRBV9, the J call TRBJ2-5, with D tentatively TRBD2 (5 bases). The V end was cut by 0 bases, the J end by 5 bases, with 14 bases between. The CDR3 spans 15 residues. Germline CDR1 is SGDLS and CDR2 is YYNGEE. The DNA for the CDR3 is TGTGCCAGCAGCGTAGGAAGCGGTTGGGCGGAGACCCAGTACTTC. Protein sequence: CASSVGSGWAETQYF.

The chain combines TRBV20-1 with TRBJ1-6, with 8 bases matching TRBD1. This CDR3 has 16 amino acids. Unmatched junction bases numbered 14, after V lost 6 bases and J lost 7 bases. Germline V gene data show CDR1 as DFQATT and CDR2 as SNEGSKA (reference sequence). The chain's CDR3 is CSASSPDRAKNSPLHF. The CDR3 bases are TGCAGTGCCAGTTCCCCGGACAGGGCCAAAAATTCACCCCTCCACTTT.

V usage is TRBV19 and J usage is TRBJ2-7; 12 bases map to TRBD1. Trimming took 5 bases from V and 9 from J; bases not matched to a gene: 14. The CDR3 runs to 16 residues. CDR1 and CDR2 from the germline V gene are LNHDA and SQIVND (reference sequence). The CDR3 sequence: CASSPSTGTGGMGQYF. Here the CDR3 DNA reads TGTGCCAGTAGTCCGTCAACGGGGACAGGGGGCATGGGGCAGTACTTC.